This T cell receptor beta chain was sequenced during a study of shared clonotypes between healthy human individuals. Study-level background: The donor group consisted of two women and a few men, aged 18 to 49.

The CDR3 contains 16 residues. The germline V gene encodes CDR1 SGDLS and CDR2 YYNGEE. V lost 0 bases and J 7 bases, leaving 16 bases between the germline ends. CD8 memory merged CD45RO+ with CCR7-negative CD45RA+ TemRA cells. TCRdb keeps only in-frame clones here, not all; method: immunoSEQ multiplex PCR. This sample carries approximately 640,000 clones, roughly 88% of them seen once, and the ten largest clones take about a third. Sequencing input: memory CD8+ T cells from PBMCs. Subset here: CD45RO+ cells pooled with CCR7-negative TemRA cells. The genes are TRBV9 and TRBJ1-4, with a weak D call TRBD1 (5 bases). The TCR was taken from a man younger than 30 in good health. Some clones in this sample may be carry-over from other donors' samples. This CDR3 reads CASSVGAGRPAEKLFF. CDR3 nucleotides: TGTGCCAGCAGCGTAGGGGCAGGGCGCCCCGCTGAAAAACTGTTTTTT.